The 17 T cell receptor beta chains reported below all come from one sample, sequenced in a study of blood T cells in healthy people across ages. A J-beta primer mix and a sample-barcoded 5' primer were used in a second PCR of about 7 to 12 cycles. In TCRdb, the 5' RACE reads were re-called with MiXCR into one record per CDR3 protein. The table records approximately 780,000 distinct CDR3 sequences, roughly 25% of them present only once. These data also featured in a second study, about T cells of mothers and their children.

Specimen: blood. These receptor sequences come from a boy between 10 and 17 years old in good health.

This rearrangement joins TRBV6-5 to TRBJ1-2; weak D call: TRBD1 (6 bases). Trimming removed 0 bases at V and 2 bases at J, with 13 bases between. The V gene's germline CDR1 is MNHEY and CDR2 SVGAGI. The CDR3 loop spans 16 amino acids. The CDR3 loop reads CASSYSTARGNYGYTF. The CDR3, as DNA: TGTGCCAGCAGTTACTCGACGGCCAGGGGCAACTATGGCTACACCTTC.

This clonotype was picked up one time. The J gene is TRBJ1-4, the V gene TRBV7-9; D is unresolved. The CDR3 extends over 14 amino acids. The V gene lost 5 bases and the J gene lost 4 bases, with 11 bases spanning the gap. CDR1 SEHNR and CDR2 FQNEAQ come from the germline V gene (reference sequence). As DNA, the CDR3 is TGTGCCAGCAGCGGGCACCGGGGTAATGAAAAACTGTTTTTT. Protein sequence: CASSGHRGNEKLFF.

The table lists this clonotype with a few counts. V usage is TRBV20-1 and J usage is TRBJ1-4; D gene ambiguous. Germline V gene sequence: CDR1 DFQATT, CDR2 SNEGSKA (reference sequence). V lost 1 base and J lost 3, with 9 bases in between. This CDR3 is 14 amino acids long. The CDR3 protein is CSARVEGSNEKLFF. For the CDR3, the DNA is TGCAGTGCTAGAGTGGAGGGATCTAATGAAAAACTGTTTTTT.

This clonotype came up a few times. For the CDR3, the DNA is TGTGCCAGTCGTAGGATATACACCGGGGAGCTGTTTTTT. Amino acid sequence: CASRRIYTGELFF. The V and J genes are TRBV6-6 and TRBJ2-2; D call uncertain. Germline CDR1 is MNHNY and CDR2 is SVGAGI (reference sequence). The CDR3 is 13 residues long. The V gene lost 9 bases and the J gene lost 3 bases, with 11 bases spanning the gap.

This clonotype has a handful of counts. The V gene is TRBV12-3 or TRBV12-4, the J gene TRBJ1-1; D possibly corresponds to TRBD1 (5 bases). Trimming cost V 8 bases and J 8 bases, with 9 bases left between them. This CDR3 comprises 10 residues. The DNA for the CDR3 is TGTGCCAGCGGGGGGGTCGAAGCTTTCTTT. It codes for CASGGVEAFF.

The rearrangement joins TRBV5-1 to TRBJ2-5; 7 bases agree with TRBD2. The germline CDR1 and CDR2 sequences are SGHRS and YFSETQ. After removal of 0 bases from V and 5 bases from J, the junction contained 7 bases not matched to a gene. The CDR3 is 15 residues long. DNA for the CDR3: TGCGCCAGCAGCTTGGGGGACTACCCGGGGGAGACCCAGTACTTC. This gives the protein CASSLGDYPGETQYF.

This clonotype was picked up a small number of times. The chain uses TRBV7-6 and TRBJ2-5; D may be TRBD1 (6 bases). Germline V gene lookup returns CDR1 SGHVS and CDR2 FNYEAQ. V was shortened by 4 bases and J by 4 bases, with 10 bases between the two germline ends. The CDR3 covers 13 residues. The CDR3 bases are TGTGCCAGCAGCTCAGGGGAATTAGAGACCCAGTACTTC. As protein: CASSSGELETQYF.

The CDR3 DNA sequence: TGCAGCGTTGGCGGGAGTGCGAACGAGCAGTACTTC. Amino acid sequence: CSVGGSANEQYF. This chain uses TRBV29-1 with TRBJ2-7, with 7 bases matching TRBD2. The CDR3 is 12 residues long. Germline V gene sequence: CDR1 SQVTM, CDR2 ANQGSEA. The junction had 5 bases not matched to a gene; V was cut back by 4 bases and J by 5 bases.

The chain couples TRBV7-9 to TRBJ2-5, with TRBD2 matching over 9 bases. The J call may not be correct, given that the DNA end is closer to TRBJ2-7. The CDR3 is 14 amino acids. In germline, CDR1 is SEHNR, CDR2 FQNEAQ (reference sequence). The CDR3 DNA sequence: TGTGCCAGCAGCGGAAAGATAGCGGGAGACGAGCAGTACTTC. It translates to CASSGKIAGDEQYF.

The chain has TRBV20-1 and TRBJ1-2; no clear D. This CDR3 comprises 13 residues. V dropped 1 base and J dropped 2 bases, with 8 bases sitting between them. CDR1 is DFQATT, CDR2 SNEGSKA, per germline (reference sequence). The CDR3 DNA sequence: TGCAGTGCTAGAGGCGGGAGCAACTATGGCTACACCTTC. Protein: CSARGGSNYGYTF.

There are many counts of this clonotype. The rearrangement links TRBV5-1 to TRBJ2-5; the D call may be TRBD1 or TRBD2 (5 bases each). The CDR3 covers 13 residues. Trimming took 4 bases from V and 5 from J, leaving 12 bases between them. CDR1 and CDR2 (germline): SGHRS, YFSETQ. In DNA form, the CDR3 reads TGCGCCAGCAGCCGGGACGAAGGGGAGACCCAGTACTTC. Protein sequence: CASSRDEGETQYF.

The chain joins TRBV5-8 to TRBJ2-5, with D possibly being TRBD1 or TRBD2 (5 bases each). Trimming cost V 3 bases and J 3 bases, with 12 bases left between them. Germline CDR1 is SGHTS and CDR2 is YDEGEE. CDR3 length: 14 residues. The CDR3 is CASSYYGTEETQYF. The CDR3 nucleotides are TGTGCCAGCAGCTACTACGGGACCGAAGAGACCCAGTACTTC.

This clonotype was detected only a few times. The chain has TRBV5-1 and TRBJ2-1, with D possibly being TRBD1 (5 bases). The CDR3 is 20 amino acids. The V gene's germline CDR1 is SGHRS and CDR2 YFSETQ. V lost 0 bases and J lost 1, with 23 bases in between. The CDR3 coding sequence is TGCGCCAGCAGCTTGGATGGCAGAGAGGTGGGGCGGCCGTCCTACAATGAGCAGTTCTTC. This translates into CASSLDGREVGRPSYNEQFF.

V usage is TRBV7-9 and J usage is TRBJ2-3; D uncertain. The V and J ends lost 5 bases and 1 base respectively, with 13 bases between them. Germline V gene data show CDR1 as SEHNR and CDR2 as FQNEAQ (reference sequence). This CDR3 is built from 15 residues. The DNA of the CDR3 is TGTGCCAGCAGCCGTGCCCCCCAGGGCACAGATACGCAGTATTTT. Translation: CASSRAPQGTDTQYF.

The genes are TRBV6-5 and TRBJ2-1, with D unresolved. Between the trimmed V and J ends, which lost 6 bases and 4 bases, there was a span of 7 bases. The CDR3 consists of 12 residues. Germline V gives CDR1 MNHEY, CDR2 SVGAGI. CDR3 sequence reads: CASRDEYNEQFF. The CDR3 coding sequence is TGTGCCAGCAGAGACGAGTACAATGAGCAGTTCTTC.

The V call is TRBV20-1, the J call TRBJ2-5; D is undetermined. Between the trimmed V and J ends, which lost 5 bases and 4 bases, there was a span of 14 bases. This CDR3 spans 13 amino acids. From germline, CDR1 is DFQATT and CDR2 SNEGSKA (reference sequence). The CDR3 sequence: CSAPLARSETQYF. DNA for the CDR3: TGCAGTGCTCCCCTCGCCAGGTCAGAGACCCAGTACTTC.

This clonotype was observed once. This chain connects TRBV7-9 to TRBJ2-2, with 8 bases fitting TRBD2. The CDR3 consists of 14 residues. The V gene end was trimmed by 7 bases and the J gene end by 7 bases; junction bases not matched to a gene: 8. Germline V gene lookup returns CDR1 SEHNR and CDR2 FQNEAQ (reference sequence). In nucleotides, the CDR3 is TGTGCCAGCACCCCCGGGACTAGGGGCGGGGAGCTGTTTTTT. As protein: CASTPGTRGGELFF.